The entry that follows covers one T cell receptor beta chain sequence. CD4+CD25+CD127- Tregs, CD4+CD25- non-Tregs, CD4 and CD8 cells were sorted. The germline CDR1 and CDR2 sequences are MNHNY and SVGAGI (reference sequence). The germline V and J ends were trimmed by 4 bases and 0 bases, with 10 bases remaining between them. The CDR3 extends over 15 amino acids. These data belong to a study of Tregs in tolerant kidney transplant recipients. Overall study context: Mixed chimerism was transient after nonmyeloablative marrow transplants from related graft donors.

The table came from immunoSEQ multiplex PCR; TCRdb's copy has only in-frame clones and leaves some out. Among approximately 100,000 clones, approximately 93% were seen once, and the ten largest hold around 0.45%. The source was CD4+ T cells from blood, collected before the transplant. The TCR comes from a human donor who received a combined kidney and bone marrow transplant. The genes are TRBV6-6 and TRBJ1-3; the D gene is possibly TRBD1 (5 bases). The CDR3 nucleotides are TGTGCCAGCAGTTGGGGGGAGAGCTCTGGAAACACCATATATTTT. Encoded protein: CASSWGESSGNTIYF.